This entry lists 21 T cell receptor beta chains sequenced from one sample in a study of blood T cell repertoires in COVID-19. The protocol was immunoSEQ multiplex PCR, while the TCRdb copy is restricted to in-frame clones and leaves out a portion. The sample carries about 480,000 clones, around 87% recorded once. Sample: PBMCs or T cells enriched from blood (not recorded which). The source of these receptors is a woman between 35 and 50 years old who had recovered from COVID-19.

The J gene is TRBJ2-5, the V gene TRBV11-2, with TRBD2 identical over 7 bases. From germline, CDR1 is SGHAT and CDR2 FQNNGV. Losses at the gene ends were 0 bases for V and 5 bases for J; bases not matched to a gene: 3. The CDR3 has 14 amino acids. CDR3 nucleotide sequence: TGTGCCAGCAGCTTAGATCTGGGAGGGGAGACCCAGTACTTC. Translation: CASSLDLGGETQYF.

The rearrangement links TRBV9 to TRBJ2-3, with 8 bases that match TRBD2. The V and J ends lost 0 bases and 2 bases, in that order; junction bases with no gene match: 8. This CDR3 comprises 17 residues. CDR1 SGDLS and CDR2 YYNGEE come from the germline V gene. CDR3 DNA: TGTGCCAGCAGCGTAGGGATAGCGGGAACTTCCACAGATACGCAGTATTTT. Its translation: CASSVGIAGTSTDTQYF.

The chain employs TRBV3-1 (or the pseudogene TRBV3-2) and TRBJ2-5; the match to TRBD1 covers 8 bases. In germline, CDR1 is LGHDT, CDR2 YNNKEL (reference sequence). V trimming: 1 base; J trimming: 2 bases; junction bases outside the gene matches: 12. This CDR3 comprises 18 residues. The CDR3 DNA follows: TGTGCCAGCAGCCAAGTCCCAAGAGGGACAGGTCAACAAGAGACCCAGTACTTC. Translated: CASSQVPRGTGQQETQYF.

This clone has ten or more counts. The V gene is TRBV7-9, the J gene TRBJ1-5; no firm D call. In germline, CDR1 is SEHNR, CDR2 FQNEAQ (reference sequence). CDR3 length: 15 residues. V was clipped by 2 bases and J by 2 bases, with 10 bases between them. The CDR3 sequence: CASSLTEGGNQPQHF. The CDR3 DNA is TGTGCCAGCAGCTTAACCGAGGGTGGCAATCAGCCCCAGCATTTT.

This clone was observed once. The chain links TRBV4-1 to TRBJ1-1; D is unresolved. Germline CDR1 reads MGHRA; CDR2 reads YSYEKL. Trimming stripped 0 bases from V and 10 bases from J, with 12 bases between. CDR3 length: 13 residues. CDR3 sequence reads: CASSQENIDRAFF. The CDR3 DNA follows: TGCGCCAGCAGCCAAGAGAATATCGATAGAGCTTTCTTT.

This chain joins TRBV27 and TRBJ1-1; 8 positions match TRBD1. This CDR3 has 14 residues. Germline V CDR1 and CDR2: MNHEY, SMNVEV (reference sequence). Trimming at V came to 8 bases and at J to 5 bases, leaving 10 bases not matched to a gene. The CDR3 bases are TGTGCCAGCTCTTCAGGGGGCTTTATAACTGAAGCTTTCTTT. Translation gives CASSSGGFITEAFF.

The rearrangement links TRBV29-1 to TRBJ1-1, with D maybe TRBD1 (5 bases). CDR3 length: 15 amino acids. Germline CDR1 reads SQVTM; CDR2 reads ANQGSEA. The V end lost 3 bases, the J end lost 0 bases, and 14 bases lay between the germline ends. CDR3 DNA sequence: TGCAGCGTTGACCAGGGCCCGAACCTGAACACTGAAGCTTTCTTT. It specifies CSVDQGPNLNTEAFF.

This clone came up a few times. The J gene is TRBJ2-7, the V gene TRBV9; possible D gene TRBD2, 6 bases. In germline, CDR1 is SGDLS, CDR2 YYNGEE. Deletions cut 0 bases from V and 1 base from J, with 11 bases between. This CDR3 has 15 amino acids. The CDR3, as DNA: TGTGCCAGCAGCGTAGATCCAGCGGGTTCCTACGAGCAGTACTTC. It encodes CASSVDPAGSYEQYF.

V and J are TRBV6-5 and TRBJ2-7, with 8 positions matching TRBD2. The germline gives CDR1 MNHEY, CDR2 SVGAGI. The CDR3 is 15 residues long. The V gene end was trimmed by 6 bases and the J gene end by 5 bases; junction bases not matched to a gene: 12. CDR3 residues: CASRGMRGGRNEQYF. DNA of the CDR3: TGTGCCAGCAGGGGGATGCGCGGGGGGCGCAACGAGCAGTACTTC.

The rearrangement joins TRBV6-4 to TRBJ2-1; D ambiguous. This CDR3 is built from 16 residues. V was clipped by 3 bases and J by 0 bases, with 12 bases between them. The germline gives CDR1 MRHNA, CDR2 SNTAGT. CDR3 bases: TGTGCCAGCAGTGATGAGATGGTTACCTCCTACAATGAGCAGTTCTTC. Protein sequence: CASSDEMVTSYNEQFF.

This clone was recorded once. The CDR3 here is CATHSGGTTLIGGYTF. CDR3 bases: TGTGCCACCCACTCCGGGGGGACAACTCTCATAGGGGGCTACACCTTC. This chain joins TRBV27 and TRBJ1-2; tentatively, D is TRBD1 (6 bases). Trimming took off 10 bases at V and 8 bases at J, with 29 bases between the two ends. CDR3 length: 16 residues. CDR1 and CDR2 (germline): MNHEY, SMNVEV (reference sequence).

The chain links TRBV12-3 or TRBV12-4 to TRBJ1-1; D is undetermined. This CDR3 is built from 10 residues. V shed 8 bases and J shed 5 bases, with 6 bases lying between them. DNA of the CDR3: TGTGCCAGCGGCGGGACTGAAGCTTTCTTT. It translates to CASGGTEAFF.

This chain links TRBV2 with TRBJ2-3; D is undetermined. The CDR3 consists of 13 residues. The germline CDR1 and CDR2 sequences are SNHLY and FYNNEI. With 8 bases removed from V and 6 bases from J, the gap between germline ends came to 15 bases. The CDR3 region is CASVRTEPDTQYF. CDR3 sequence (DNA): TGTGCCAGCGTAAGAACTGAGCCGGATACGCAGTATTTT.

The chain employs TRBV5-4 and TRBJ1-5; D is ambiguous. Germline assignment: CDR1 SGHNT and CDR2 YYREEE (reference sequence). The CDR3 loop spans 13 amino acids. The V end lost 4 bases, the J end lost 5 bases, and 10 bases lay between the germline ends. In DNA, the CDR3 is TGTGCCAGCAGCCTCAAGGGAGATCAGCCCCAGCATTTT. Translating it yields CASSLKGDQPQHF.

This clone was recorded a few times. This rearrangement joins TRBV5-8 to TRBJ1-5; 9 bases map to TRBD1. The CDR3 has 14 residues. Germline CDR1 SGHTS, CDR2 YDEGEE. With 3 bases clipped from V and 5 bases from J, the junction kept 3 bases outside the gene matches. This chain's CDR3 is CASSWGTGYQPQHF. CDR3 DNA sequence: TGTGCCAGCAGCTGGGGGACAGGGTATCAGCCCCAGCATTTT.

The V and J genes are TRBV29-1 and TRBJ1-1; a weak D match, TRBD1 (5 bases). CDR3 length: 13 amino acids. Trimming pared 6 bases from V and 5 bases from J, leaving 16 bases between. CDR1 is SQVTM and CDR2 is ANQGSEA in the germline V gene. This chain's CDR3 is CSVRGVVGTEAFF. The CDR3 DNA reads TGCAGCGTCCGGGGGGTAGTGGGGACTGAAGCTTTCTTT.

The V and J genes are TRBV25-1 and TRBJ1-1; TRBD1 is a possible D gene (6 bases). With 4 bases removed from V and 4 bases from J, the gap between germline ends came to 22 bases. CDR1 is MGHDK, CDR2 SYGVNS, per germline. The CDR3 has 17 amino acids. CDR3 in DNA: TGTGCCAGCAGTGCTCTAACAGGACAGCCGGGCGGCACTGAAGCTTTCTTT. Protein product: CASSALTGQPGGTEAFF.

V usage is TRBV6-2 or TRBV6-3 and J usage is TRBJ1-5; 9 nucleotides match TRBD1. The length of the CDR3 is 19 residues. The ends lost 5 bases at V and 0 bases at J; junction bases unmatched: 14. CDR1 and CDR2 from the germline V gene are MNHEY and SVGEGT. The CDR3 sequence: CASSHRQGGIRYSNQPQHF. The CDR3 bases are TGTGCCAGCAGTCATCGACAGGGGGGGATCCGTTATAGCAATCAGCCCCAGCATTTT.

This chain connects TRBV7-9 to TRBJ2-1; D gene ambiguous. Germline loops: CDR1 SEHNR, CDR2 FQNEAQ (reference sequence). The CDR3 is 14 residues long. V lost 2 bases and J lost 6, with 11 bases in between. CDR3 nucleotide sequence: TGTGCCAGCAGCTTAAGTCACAGTGGCAATGAGCAGTTCTTC. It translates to CASSLSHSGNEQFF.

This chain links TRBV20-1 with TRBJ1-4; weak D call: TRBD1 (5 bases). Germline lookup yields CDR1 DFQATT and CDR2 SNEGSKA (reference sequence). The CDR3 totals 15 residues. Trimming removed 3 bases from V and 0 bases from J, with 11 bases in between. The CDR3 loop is CSASRQGATNEKLFF. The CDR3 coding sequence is TGCAGTGCTAGTAGGCAGGGCGCAACTAATGAAAAACTGTTTTTT.

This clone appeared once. The CDR3 DNA reads as TGCGCCAGCAGCCAACCCACAGGGTTGGAAAAACTGTTTTTT. Encoded protein: CASSQPTGLEKLFF. The chain carries TRBV4-3 and TRBJ1-4, with a tentative D call TRBD1 (6 bases). Per germline, CDR1 LGHNA and CDR2 YSLEER. CDR3 length: 14 residues. The ends were cut back, 2 bases at V and 8 bases at J, with 12 bases in the middle.